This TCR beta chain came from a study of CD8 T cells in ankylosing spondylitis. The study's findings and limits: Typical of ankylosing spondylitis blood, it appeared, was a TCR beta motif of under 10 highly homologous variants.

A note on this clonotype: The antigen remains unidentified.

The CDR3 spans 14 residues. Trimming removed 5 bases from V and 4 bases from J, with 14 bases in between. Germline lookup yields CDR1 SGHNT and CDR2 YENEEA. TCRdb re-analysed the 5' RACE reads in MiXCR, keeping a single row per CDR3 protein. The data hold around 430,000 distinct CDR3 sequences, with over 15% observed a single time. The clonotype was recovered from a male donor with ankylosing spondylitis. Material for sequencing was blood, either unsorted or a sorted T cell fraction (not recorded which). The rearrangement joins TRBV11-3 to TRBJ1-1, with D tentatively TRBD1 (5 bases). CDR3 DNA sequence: TGTGCCAGCAGCCTATGGGGGGAATCCACTGAAGCTTTCTTT. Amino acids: CASSLWGESTEAFF.